This T cell receptor (beta chain) is from a study of tumor-infiltrating lymphocytes in primary liver carcinoma listed by TCRdb under 2017. Study-wide context: Roughly five patients with histopathologically diagnosed primary liver carcinoma underwent surgical resection in China between late 2015 and March 2016. Of the five patients (three men and two women, aged 30 to 69 years), four had hepatocellular carcinoma and one had combined HCC and intrahepatic cholangiocarcinoma. Each sample produced roughly 3.65 to 8 million productive TCRbeta reads, and read depth showed no significant difference between tissue types. Tumors of the five patients were stage T1-T3 N0M0 with maximum diameters of roughly 4.2 to 11 cm. Repertoires from technical replicates were highly reproducible, with mean shared-clone rates about 0.91 and correlation coefficients above 0.95. TCRbeta repertoire sequencing, expression microarrays and whole-exome sequencing were combined in the study across five regions of each liver tumor, with adjacent normal tissue and blood also included. A total of around 35 specimens from 5 patients went through TCRbeta repertoire sequencing, namely 25 tumor regions, 5 adjacent noncancerous liver tissues and 5 peripheral blood samples.

TRIzol reagent was used to extract blood RNA from unsorted whole blood, while the DNeasy Blood & Tissue kit provided the germline DNA. At the time of sampling, the patients were treatment-naive and had chronic HBV infection. Around 3.6 milliliters of peripheral blood were collected into K2EDTA tubes before surgery. Notes on this clonotype: Its specific antigen is unknown. The junction shows a germline mismatch at one end, possibly a read error.

Study-wide conclusions, independent of this receptor: A significantly larger repertoire fraction was made up by the top 250 clones in tumors than in blood (p = 0.039). The study included only a few patients, and the authors note findings should be validated in a larger study. Since the samples were bulk and unsorted, there was no way to compare CD4+ and CD8+ T cell repertoires. Repertoire overlap was found to be higher between tumor regions (mean around 35%) than between tumor-adjacent (roughly 17%) or tumor-blood (about 14%) pairs, consistent with antigen-driven expansion. Because only the TCR beta chain was sequenced and unpaired alpha chains were not captured, true repertoire diversity is likely underestimated.

TCRbeta-specific cDNA was reverse-transcribed from about 500 ng total RNA using a constant-region primer and ProtoScript II reverse transcriptase. Construction of the TCRbeta libraries relied on three nested rounds of multiplex PCR, following a slightly modified ARM-PCR procedure. The first two PCR rounds used multiplex TRBV1-TRBV30 forward primers with a Cbeta reverse primer, each for approximately 9 cycles. Sample barcodes and Illumina adapters were attached in a final 25-cycle PCR using Deep VentR polymerase. Before sequencing, amplicons of 200-500 bp were gel-purified using a QIAquick gel extraction kit. TCRbeta amplicons were sequenced on an Illumina HiSeq 2500 with 250-bp paired-end reads. Per the source publication's procedure: Trimmomatic v0.33 was used to quality-trim the reads, and FLASH v1.2.11 was used to merge paired reads so that full CDR3 sequences could be recovered. V, D and J germline segments were assigned to the rearranged TCRbeta sequences using MiGEC v1.2.1b. Clonotype statistics, along with Shannon-Wiener diversity indices, were calculated using VDJtools v1.0.0. Except for diversity analysis, only the 250 most abundant clonotypes of each sample were used in subsequent analyses to reduce sampling bias. TCRdb took the public reads, trimmed them with fastp at Q25, ran MiXCR for clone calling and kept in-frame beta chains. Entries that share a CDR3 protein sequence are merged under the most common genes and DNA. The V and J calls follow TCRdb's processing rather than the paper's. The sample yields 300,000 to 350,000 distinct CDR3 sequences; about three fifths were counted once. Over 15% of the sample rests with the top ten.

CDR1 WSHSY and CDR2 SAAADI were looked up in the germline V gene. The CDR3 holds 14 amino acids from the cysteine to the phenylalanine. Only CDR3 DNA is held: 42 bases, read in frame from base 1. The sequenced sample was peripheral blood. The sequence links TRBV10-2 to TRBJ2-2; matching of 5 bases hints at TRBD2 as the D gene. The sequence was collected from a woman aged 25 to 45 with primary liver carcinoma and hepatitis B virus infection. In nucleotides, the sequence is TGCGCCACCGGAAAGAGGGCGAACACCAGGGAGCTGTTTTTT. It translates as CATGKRANTRELFF.